These T cell receptor beta chains were read from a single sample in a study of blood T cells in healthy people across ages. MiXCR was run by TCRdb on the 5' RACE reads, yielding one entry per CDR3 protein. The data show 600,000 to 1,000,000 distinct CDR3 sequences, roughly 25% seen once. The sample was also linked to a second study, of T cells of mothers and their children.

The sample consisted of blood. The receptors come from a boy aged 5-17 years in good health. The CDR3 runs from the conserved cysteine through the conserved F or W. A D gene is named only where the DNA matches it firmly. Clone size is not always given. Where it is, it says once, few, many or a class for expanded clones.

V gene	D gene	J gene	clone size	CDR3 DNA	CDR3 protein
TRBV28	NA	TRBJ1-4	NA	TGTGCCAGCAAATCACCCGGCCCGGACTCAAATGAAAAACTGTTTTTT	CASKSPGPDSNEKLFF
TRBV3-1	NA	TRBJ2-5	few	TGTGCCGGCAGCCAAGATATACAGAAAGAGACCCAGTACTTC	CAGSQDIQKETQYF
TRBV28	NA	TRBJ1-3	NA	TGTGCCAGCAGAGTGGACGGCTACTCTGGAAACACCATATATTTT	CASRVDGYSGNTIYF
TRBV20-1	TRBD2	TRBJ2-7	NA	TGCAGTGCTAGGGGACTAGCGGAGCCGTACGAGCAGTACTTC	CSARGLAEPYEQYF
TRBV28	NA	TRBJ2-4	NA	TGTGTCAGCAGGCCAGGGCTGGTCAAAAACATTCAGTACTTC	CVSRPGLVKNIQYF
TRBV29-1	NA	TRBJ2-4	NA	TGCAGCGTCCAAAGGGGCTCTCAAACAGAAAACATTCAGTACTTC	CSVQRGSQTENIQYF
TRBV5-1	TRBD2	TRBJ2-3	NA	TGCGCCAGCAGCAGGGGACTAGCGGGGATAGATACGCAGTATTTT	CASSRGLAGIDTQYF
TRBV10-3	TRBD2	TRBJ2-7	few	TGTGCCATCAGTGAGTCTAGGACTAGCGGATCCTACGAGCAGTACTTC	CAISESRTSGSYEQYF
TRBV7-2	TRBD1	TRBJ2-5	few	TGTGCCAGCAGCTTGGGGGACAGGGGACTTCAAGAGACCCAGTACTTC	CASSLGDRGLQETQYF
TRBV27	NA	TRBJ2-7	NA	TGTGCCAGCAGTTTTAGCGGTGACTACGAGCAGTACTTC	CASSFSGDYEQYF
TRBV12-3/TRBV12-4	TRBD1	TRBJ1-3	few	TGTGCCAGCAGGCCATGGGACAGCTCTGGAAACACCATATATTTT	CASRPWDSSGNTIYF
TRBV4-3	TRBD2	TRBJ2-7	NA	TGCGCCAGCAGCGGGCTACTAGCGGGAGTTCTGTACTTC	CASSGLLAGVLYF
TRBV12-3/TRBV12-4	NA	TRBJ1-2	NA	TGTGCCGCGGGTTATGGCTACACCTTC	CAAGYGYTF
TRBV7-2	TRBD2	TRBJ2-7	NA	TGTGCCAGCAGCTTAGTGGGCCTAGCGGGAGGTTCCTACGAGCAGTACTTC	CASSLVGLAGGSYEQYF
TRBV29-1	NA	TRBJ2-5	NA	TGCAGCGTCGAACAATTACAGGGTGGTGAGACCCAGTACTTC	CSVEQLQGGETQYF
TRBV28	NA	TRBJ2-7	few	TGTGCCAGCAGTTTTCTCCTCAGCGAGCAGTACTTC	CASSFLLSEQYF
TRBV4-2	TRBD1	TRBJ2-7	few	TGTGCCAGCAGCCAAGGCATCGAGGACAGGGCAAACTACGAGCAGTACTTC	CASSQGIEDRANYEQYF
TRBV24-1	NA	TRBJ2-5	NA	TGTGCCACCAGTGATTTTACGCGGAGTAGACAAGAGACCCAGTACTTC	CATSDFTRSRQETQYF
TRBV6-5	NA	TRBJ1-2	NA	TGTGCCAGCAGTTCCAGTGCGGCTTGGGGCTACACCTTC	CASSSSAAWGYTF
TRBV4-3	NA	TRBJ2-1	many	TGCGCCAGCAGCCAAGGGTACGCTGGTGAGCAGTTCTTC	CASSQGYAGEQFF
TRBV6-5	NA	TRBJ2-3	few	TGTGCCAGCAGTTACGCCTATTCAGATACGCAGTATTTT	CASSYAYSDTQYF
TRBV3-1	NA	TRBJ2-5	few	TGTGCCAGGACGGGGAGAGACTACCAAGAGACCCAGTACTTC	CARTGRDYQETQYF
TRBV28	TRBD1	TRBJ2-1	few	TGTGCCAGCACTAGGGACAGGACCAATGAGCAGTTCTTC	CASTRDRTNEQFF
TRBV7-2	TRBD1	TRBJ2-5	NA	TGTGCCAGCATCGGGGACAGGGGAGGGGAGACCCAGTACTTC	CASIGDRGGETQYF
TRBV10-3	NA	TRBJ1-6	NA	TGTGCCATCAGTGATCGCGGGACTCGGGATTCACCCCTCCACTTT	CAISDRGTRDSPLHF
TRBV9	NA	TRBJ2-7	NA	TGTGCCAGCAGCGTAGACCCGAACTACGAGCAGTACTTC	CASSVDPNYEQYF
TRBV7-9	NA	TRBJ1-5	few	TGTGTCAGCAGCTTACCAGGGAAGAACCAGCCCCAGCATTTT	CVSSLPGKNQPQHF
TRBV20-1	NA	TRBJ1-1	NA	TGCAGTGCTAGATTCCAGTCGAACACTGAAGCTTTCTTT	CSARFQSNTEAFF
TRBV7-6	NA	TRBJ1-3	once	TGTGCCAGCAGCGTAGTAGGGACCCCGGAAAACACCATATATTTT	CASSVVGTPENTIYF
TRBV19	TRBD1	TRBJ2-5	NA	TGTGCCAGTAGTTCATCGACAGGGGGTGGCCAAGAGACCCAGTACTTC	CASSSSTGGGQETQYF
TRBV20-1	NA	TRBJ2-7	few	TGCAGTGCTAGGACTCGGGACCAGCAGTACTTC	CSARTRDQQYF
TRBV7-2	NA	TRBJ2-7	NA	TGTGCCAGCAGCTTCTTTAGGGACTTCTCCTACGAGCAGTACTTC	CASSFFRDFSYEQYF
TRBV7-2	NA	TRBJ2-3	few	TGTGCCAGCAGCAGATCCAGGGGCGGCACAGATACGCAGTATTTT	CASSRSRGGTDTQYF
TRBV27	NA	TRBJ2-1	few	TGTGCCAGCAGTTCTCGAGAACTACGGGATTTTTCAAATGAGCAGTTCTTC	CASSSRELRDFSNEQFF
TRBV20-1	TRBD2	TRBJ2-1	once	TGCAGTGGGGAGCGGGACTACAATGAGCAGTTCTTC	CSGERDYNEQFF
TRBV11-2	TRBD2	TRBJ2-5	NA	TGTGCCAGCAGCTTAGCGATTAGCGGGAGTGGAGAGGCCCAGTACTTC	CASSLAISGSGEAQYF
TRBV27	TRBD2	TRBJ2-7	few	TGTGCCAGCAGTTTATCGACGGCGGGGGGGCACGAGCAGTACTTC	CASSLSTAGGHEQYF
TRBV20-1	NA	TRBJ1-2	NA	TGCAGTGCCCCTTGGGTATCGGGAAACTATGGCTACACCTTC	CSAPWVSGNYGYTF
TRBV4-3	TRBD1	TRBJ1-1	NA	TGCGCCAGCAGCCAAGAGTGGACAGGGAACACTGAAGCTTTCTTT	CASSQEWTGNTEAFF
TRBV7-2	NA	TRBJ2-3	NA	TGTGCCAGCAGCTTAACTAGCTGGGGAGATACGCAGTATTTT	CASSLTSWGDTQYF
TRBV6-6	NA	TRBJ2-5	few	TGTGCCAGCAGTAGACAGACGCCAGAGACCCAGTACTTC	CASSRQTPETQYF
TRBV29-1	TRBD1	TRBJ1-2	NA	TGCAGCATTTTTATCGAGGGGCAGGGGGCCGTCTATGGCTACACCTTC	CSIFIEGQGAVYGYTF
TRBV20-1	NA	TRBJ1-4	many	TGCAGTGCTAGAGACCCCTGGGGGGGTGAAAAACTGTTTTTT	CSARDPWGGEKLFF
TRBV11-2	TRBD2	TRBJ2-7	NA	TGTGCCAGCAGCTTAGTTCCTAGCGGGATTTACGAGCAGTACTTC	CASSLVPSGIYEQYF
TRBV4-3	NA	TRBJ1-4	NA	TGCGCCAGCAGCCAAGTTCCAGGGAGTAGCGAAAAACTGTTTTTT	CASSQVPGSSEKLFF
TRBV20-1	NA	TRBJ2-7	few	TGCAGTGCTAGACCAAACTACAACCCCTACGAGCAGTACTTC	CSARPNYNPYEQYF
TRBV6-5	NA	TRBJ1-5	NA	TGTGCCAGCAGTTCTGGAAAGGGGGGGTATAGCAATCAGCCCCAGCATTTT	CASSSGKGGYSNQPQHF
TRBV11-2	NA	TRBJ2-7	few	TGTGCCAGCAGCCCAGCCCCGGGAAACGAGCAGTACTTC	CASSPAPGNEQYF
TRBV29-1	NA	TRBJ2-7	NA	TGCAGCGTTGAACAGGGCCTCGAGCAGTACTTC	CSVEQGLEQYF
TRBV29-1	NA	TRBJ2-3	few	TGCAGCGTTGAAGATCGAAGGACATCACTGATGGATACGCAGTATTTT	CSVEDRRTSLMDTQYF
TRBV15	TRBD2	TRBJ2-3	NA	TGTGCCACCAGCCGGCTAGCGGGGGGACTAACAGATACGCAGTATTTT	CATSRLAGGLTDTQYF
TRBV6-2/TRBV6-3	TRBD1	TRBJ2-1	NA	TGTGCCAGCAGTTACGCCCAAAACAGGGGCTCCTACAATGAGCAGTTCTTC	CASSYAQNRGSYNEQFF
TRBV14	NA	TRBJ2-1	few	TGTGCCAGCAGCCAAAACGGCTACAATGAGCAGTTCTTC	CASSQNGYNEQFF
TRBV20-1	TRBD2	TRBJ2-7	NA	TGCAGTGCTCCGAGGACTAGCGGAGCCTCCTACGAGCAGTACTTC	CSAPRTSGASYEQYF
TRBV6-5	NA	TRBJ2-1	few	TGTGCCAGCAGTTCCTTCCCATCCGGGGGGCTAAACAATGAGCAGTTCTTC	CASSSFPSGGLNNEQFF
TRBV5-1	TRBD2	TRBJ2-2	few	TGCGCCAGCAGCCCCCTGGGCGGGGGTGAGGGAACCGGGGAGCTGTTTTTT	CASSPLGGGEGTGELFF
TRBV9	NA	TRBJ1-2	few	TGTGCCAGCAGGGCCCCTAGAGAGGGCTACACCTTC	CASRAPREGYTF
TRBV29-1	TRBD2	TRBJ2-7	many	TGCAGCGCCCGGACTAGCGGATACGAGCAGTACTTC	CSARTSGYEQYF